This TCR beta chain comes out of a study of blood T cell repertoires in COVID-19. In the study overall: Samples of COVID-19 (acute and convalescent) were obtained from the United States, Italy and Spain. From T cells, B-cell-depleted T cells, or PBMCs came the material, which was cDNA or gDNA.

In the original analysis: How many nucleated cells were present was estimated from reference gene primer amplification. The table came from immunoSEQ multiplex PCR; TCRdb's copy has only in-frame clones and leaves some out. The V and J calls and clone size come from that table; D and trimming were worked out from the DNA. In the table there are about 130,000 clones, about 80% of which are singletons. This CDR3 has 17 residues. Per germline, CDR1 LNHDA and CDR2 SQIVND (reference sequence). Trimming took 3 bases from V and 0 from J; bases not matched to a gene: 10. Sequencing input: peripheral blood. The TCR comes from a woman between 45 and 65 years old with acute or convalescent COVID-19. V is TRBV19 and J is TRBJ1-1, with TRBD1 identical over 7 bases. CDR3 in amino acids: CASSIFRGYSVNTEAFF. The CDR3 bases are TGTGCCAGTAGTATCTTCAGGGGGTACTCGGTGAACACTGAAGCTTTCTTT.